This TCR beta chain derives from a study of shared clonotypes between healthy human individuals. Profiling relied on immunoSEQ multiplex PCR, and the TCRdb table lists in-frame clones only, not all of them. Of about 2.3 million clones detected, 92% appear once; the ten largest clones hold approximately 0.41%. Trimming shortened V by 4 bases and J by 0 bases, and 10 bases separated the two germline ends. Germline assignment: CDR1 ENHRY and CDR2 SYGVKD. The CDR3 runs to 15 residues. Every donor was a Caucasian adult from Nashville, Tennessee. The sequence derives from a man between 18 and 35 years old in good health. Some clones in this sample may be carry-over from other donors' samples. The specimen was naive CD4+ T cells from PBMCs. Regarding subset: CD45RA+ positively selected. The V and J genes are TRBV10-3 and TRBJ1-3; D is uncertain. This CDR3 reads CAISGGPLSGNTIYF. CDR3 bases: TGTGCCATCAGTGGGGGTCCGCTCTCTGGAAACACCATATATTTT.